This T cell receptor beta chain came from a study of shared clonotypes between healthy human individuals. From germline, CDR1 is MGHRA and CDR2 YSYEKL. The CDR3 is made up of 17 amino acids. V lost 6 bases to trimming and J lost 0 bases; unmatched junction nucleotides: 4. Clones were sequenced by immunoSEQ multiplex PCR, and TCRdb holds only the in-frame ones, with some missing. The data show roughly 2,000,000 clones, with about 95% seen just once and 1% to 1.5% held by the top ten. This clone was seen only once. CD45RO negativity and positive selection for CCR7 defined naive CD8 cells, a population that excluded terminally differentiated effector memory CD45RA+ cells. Nashville, Tennessee was home to all donors, each a Caucasian adult.

The TCR was taken from a man aged 18 to 29 in good health. Sequencing used naive CD8+ T cells sorted from blood. The V call is TRBV4-1, the J call TRBJ2-2; 13 bases fit TRBD2. CDR3 protein: CASRETSGGPNTGELFF. The CDR3 coding sequence is TGCGCCAGCAGGGAGACTAGCGGGGGGCCGAACACCGGGGAGCTGTTTTTT.